These 8 T cell receptor beta chains came from one sample sequenced in a study of blood T cell repertoires in COVID-19. Sequenced by immunoSEQ multiplex PCR; TCRdb stores in-frame clones only, minus some. The table includes approximately 220,000 clones, about four fifths detected once. Sequenced: peripheral blood. These receptor sequences come from a woman aged 80 or over with acute or convalescent COVID-19.

The genes are TRBV18 and TRBJ2-7; 7 bases agree with TRBD1. The CDR3 contains 16 residues. Looked up from germline, CDR1 is KGHSH and CDR2 is LQKENI. The V segment lost 3 bases and the J segment 6 bases; nucleotides outside the gene matches: 14. The CDR3 loop is CASSPGTALPFPEQYF. DNA of the CDR3: TGTGCCAGCTCACCCGGGACAGCTTTACCCTTCCCCGAGCAGTACTTC.

This clone was detected a few times. The chain uses TRBV4-3 and TRBJ1-6; a weak D match, TRBD1 (5 bases). Trimming took off 0 bases at V and 5 bases at J, with 23 bases between the two ends. The CDR3 runs 20 residues. The germline V gene encodes CDR1 LGHNA and CDR2 YSLEER. The CDR3, as DNA: TGCGCCAGCAGCCAAGAACGCAGGCCCAACTGGGGGGTTAATAATTCACCCCTCCACTTT. This sequence encodes CASSQERRPNWGVNNSPLHF.

The chain links TRBV9 to TRBJ2-7; maybe TRBD1 (6 bases). This CDR3 is built from 15 residues. V dropped 3 bases and J dropped 2 bases, with 15 bases sitting between them. CDR1 SGDLS and CDR2 YYNGEE come from the germline V gene. The CDR3 coding sequence is TGTGCCAGCAGCGCCGGTCGGGACACGGCCTACGAGCAGTACTTC. Protein product: CASSAGRDTAYEQYF.

The CDR3 DNA reads as TGTGCCAGCAGCTTGGGGACAGGGCCAAATCAGCCCCAGCATTTT. It yields the protein CASSLGTGPNQPQHF. The V gene is TRBV7-2, the J gene TRBJ1-5; 9 nucleotides match TRBD1. The CDR3 runs to 15 residues. The trim removed 3 bases at V and 4 bases at J, leaving 4 bases unmatched. Germline V gene lookup returns CDR1 SGHTA and CDR2 FQGNSA.

V gene TRBV27 combines with J gene TRBJ1-1; the match to TRBD1 covers 7 bases. Losses at the gene ends were 5 bases for V and 10 bases for J; bases not matched to a gene: 13. The V gene's germline CDR1 is MNHEY and CDR2 SMNVEV (reference sequence). This CDR3 is 14 amino acids long. The CDR3 region is CASSGGQMRGGAFF. DNA of the CDR3: TGTGCCAGCAGTGGGGGACAGATGCGAGGTGGAGCTTTCTTT.

The genes are TRBV21-1 and TRBJ2-7; TRBD1 was called by the table and not checked on the DNA. TRBV21-1 is listed as a pseudogene. The CDR3 has 16 residues. CDR3 protein: CASSKVHVRFVYEQYF. The CDR3 nucleotides are TGTGCCAGCAGCAAAGTCCATGTCAGGTTCGTGTACGAGCAGTACTTC.

This chain uses TRBV4-3 with TRBJ2-4, with 7 bases fitting TRBD1. Germline V gene lookup returns CDR1 LGHNA and CDR2 YSLEER. V lost 0 bases, J lost 3 bases, and 11 bases stayed unmatched. This CDR3 is built from 18 residues. The CDR3, as DNA: TGCGCCAGCAGCCAAGATCCAACGGAGACAGGGTACAAAAACATTCAGTACTTC. Translated, it gives CASSQDPTETGYKNIQYF.

The gene calls are TRBV6-5 and TRBJ2-3; perhaps TRBD2 as D (6 bases). Trimming took 8 bases from V and 3 from J, leaving 12 bases between them. Germline CDR1 MNHEY, CDR2 SVGAGI. The CDR3 extends over 13 amino acids. CDR3 sequence reads: CASRESGTDTQYF. The DNA of the CDR3 is TGTGCCAGCCGGGAGAGCGGGACAGATACGCAGTATTTT.